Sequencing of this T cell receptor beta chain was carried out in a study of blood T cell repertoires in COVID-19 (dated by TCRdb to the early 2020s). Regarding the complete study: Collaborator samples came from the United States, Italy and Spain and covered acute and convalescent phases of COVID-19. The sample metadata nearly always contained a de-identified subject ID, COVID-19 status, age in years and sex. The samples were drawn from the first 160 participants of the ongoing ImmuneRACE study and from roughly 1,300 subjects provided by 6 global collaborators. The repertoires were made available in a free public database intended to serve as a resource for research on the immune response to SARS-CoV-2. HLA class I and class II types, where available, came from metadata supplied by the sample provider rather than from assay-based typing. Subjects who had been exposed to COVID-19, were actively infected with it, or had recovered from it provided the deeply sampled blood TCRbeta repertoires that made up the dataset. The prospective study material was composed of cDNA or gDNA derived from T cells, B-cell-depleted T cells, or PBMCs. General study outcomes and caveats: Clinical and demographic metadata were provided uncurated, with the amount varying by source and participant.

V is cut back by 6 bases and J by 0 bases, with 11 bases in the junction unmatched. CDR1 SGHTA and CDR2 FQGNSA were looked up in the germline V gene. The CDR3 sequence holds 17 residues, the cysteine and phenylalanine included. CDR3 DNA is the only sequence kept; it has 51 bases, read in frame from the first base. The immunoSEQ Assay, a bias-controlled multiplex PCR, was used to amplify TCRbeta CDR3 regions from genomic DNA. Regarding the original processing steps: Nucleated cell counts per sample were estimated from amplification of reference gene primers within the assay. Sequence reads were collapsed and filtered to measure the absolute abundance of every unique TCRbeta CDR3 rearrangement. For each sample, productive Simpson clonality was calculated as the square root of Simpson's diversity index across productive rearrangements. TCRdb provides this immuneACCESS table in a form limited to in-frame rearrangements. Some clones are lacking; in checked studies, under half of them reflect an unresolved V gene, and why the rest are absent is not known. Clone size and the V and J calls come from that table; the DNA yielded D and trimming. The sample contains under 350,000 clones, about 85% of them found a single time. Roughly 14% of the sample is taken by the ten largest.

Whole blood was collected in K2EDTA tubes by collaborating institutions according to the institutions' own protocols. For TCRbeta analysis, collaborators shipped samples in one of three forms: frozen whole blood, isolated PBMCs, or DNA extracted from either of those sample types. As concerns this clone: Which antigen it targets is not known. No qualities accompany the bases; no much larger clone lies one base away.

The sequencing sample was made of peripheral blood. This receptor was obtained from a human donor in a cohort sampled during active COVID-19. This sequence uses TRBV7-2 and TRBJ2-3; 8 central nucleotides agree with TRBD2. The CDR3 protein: CASRIGGAGVSTDTQYF. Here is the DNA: TGTGCCAGCAGGATCGGGGGAGCGGGAGTGAGCACAGATACGCAGTATTTT.